The clone carrying this T cell receptor (beta chain) was found many times. Its antigen is currently unknown. This sample is drawn from a study of T-cell memory formation after mild COVID-19. Using constant-segment primers, 5'RACE produced TCR alpha and TCR beta cDNA libraries carrying sample barcodes and UMIs. TCRdb re-derived calls from the 5' RACE reads in MiXCR, one entry per CDR3 protein. This table has about 560,000 distinct CDR3 sequences, 15% to 20% appearing once. V dropped 0 bases and J dropped 4 bases, with 18 bases sitting between them. Germline V gene lookup returns CDR1 SGHRS and CDR2 YFSETQ. This CDR3 comprises 17 residues. Findings of the study overall: Later expanders leaned CD4+, whereas clones that contracted between day 15 and 85 were balanced CD4/CD8. The study found contracting CD4+ clones mainly in CM and EM and contracting CD8+ clones in EMRA.

This receptor was obtained from an adult woman who had mild COVID-19 (a few samples of this study predate the infection). Cell type and time point are not known. The chain employs TRBV5-1 and TRBJ2-3, with D tentatively TRBD1 (6 bases). The source material was PBMCs or a T cell subset sorted from them (not recorded which). The CDR3 bases are TGCGCCAGCAGCTTGGGCCACAGGGACCGTAAAGCAGATACGCAGTATTTT. Translated: CASSLGHRDRKADTQYF.